Included here is one T cell receptor beta chain sequence, with context. This specimen belongs to a study of blood T cell repertoires in COVID-19. Participant reports of clinical history set cohort assignment. Original data processing: Nucleated cell number was recorded as an estimate derived from reference gene primer amplification. The repertoire was sequenced with immunoSEQ multiplex PCR; TCRdb's copy has only in-frame clones and lacks some. From that table come the V and J calls and clone size; the DNA was used to work out D and trimming. The data show about 170,000 clones, approximately 82% seen once. This TCR came from a woman between 45 and 60 years old in a cohort exposed to, infected with or recovered from COVID-19 (not recorded which). Sequencing was performed on PBMCs or T cells enriched from blood (not recorded which).

CDR3 protein: CASSLYLNTEAFF. CDR3 DNA: TGTGCCAGCAGCTTGTATCTGAACACTGAAGCTTTCTTT. The chain carries TRBV7-9 and TRBJ1-1; unclear D gene. Germline-derived CDR1 and CDR2 are SEHNR and FQNEAQ (reference sequence). CDR3 size: 13 residues. Trimming stripped 3 bases from V and 0 bases from J, with 5 bases between.